This T cell receptor beta chain derives from a study of cytomegalovirus exposure and HLA in healthy donors. The wider study: Samples from HLA-typed donors yielded some 85 million unique TCRs in an early data release. Study-wide results and caveats: In an earlier analysis, in some 600 donors, most V segments appeared productive either ~87% or ~30% of the time. In a later analysis, productive TCRs from donors in an Asian-associated ancestry cluster reportedly carried fewer N-insertions than the cohort mean. Some V segments could not be told apart, so they were left out, TRBV6-2 and TRBV6-3 among them.

60 Vbeta and 13 Jbeta primers were used in PCR. Only in-frame clones appear in the TCRdb table, and some are missing; sequencing was by immunoSEQ multiplex PCR. The table lists under 90,000 clones. The CDR3 extends over 14 amino acids. V shed 4 bases and J 4 bases; nucleotides not matched to a gene: 2. The germline gives CDR1 MNHEY, CDR2 SMNVEV (reference sequence). For this clone: Its antigen is unidentified.

Specimen: PBMCs. The receptor's source is a female donor in good health and CMV-seropositive. The chain has TRBV27 and TRBJ1-5; 9 bases fit TRBD1. The CDR3 region has the DNA TGTGCCAGCAGTTCCGGGACAGGGAATCAGCCCCAGCATTTT. It translates to CASSSGTGNQPQHF.